This entry describes one TCR beta chain. The sample comes from a study of shared clonotypes between healthy human individuals. Germline assignment: CDR1 MNHNY and CDR2 SVGAGI (reference sequence). This CDR3 is 16 amino acids long. The J segment lost 5 bases and the V segment lost 6 bases, leaving 12 bases of the junction unmatched. In the naive CD8 group, cells lacked CD45RO and were positively selected for CCR7, so terminally differentiated effector memory CD45RA+ cells were left out. The protocol was immunoSEQ multiplex PCR, while the TCRdb copy is restricted to in-frame clones and leaves out a portion. The sample holds over 2 million clones; roughly 94% are singletons and the top ten take 0.9% to 1.3%.

The rearrangement joins TRBV6-6 to TRBJ2-3, with 9 bases aligning to TRBD2. Sample: naive CD8+ T cells sorted from blood. The sequence came from a man aged 18 to 30 in good health. The CDR3 bases are TGTGCCAGCAGCCTGGGTACTAGCGGGTTCGGAGATACGCAGTATTTT. It encodes CASSLGTSGFGDTQYF.